The T cell receptor beta chain under discussion was sequenced for a study of shared clonotypes between healthy human individuals. Findings of the study overall: Sampling included only blood; tissue repertoires likely differ. What naive subsets generally showed was a larger estimated richness than memory subsets showed.

When replicate PCRs were run on sorted subsets, they used around 0.2 ug DNA, some 29,000 T cell genomes. Sequencing used immunoSEQ multiplex PCR; TCRdb keeps in-frame clones, though not all of them. The sample consists of about 700,000 clones, 74% of them appearing once. In the CD4+ fraction, cells were divided into CD45RA+ naive and CD45RA-negative memory subsets. With respect to this clone: What it binds is not known. It is likely a read error: a sequence one base away is far more abundant.

The germline V gene has CDR1 MGHRA and CDR2 YSYEKL. Trimming took off 0 bases at V and 6 bases at J, with 11 bases between the two ends. The CDR3 has 14 residues. The clonotype was recovered from a woman aged 25 to 39 in good health. This rearrangement joins TRBV4-1 to TRBJ1-2; tentatively, D is TRBD1 (5 bases). The sequencing sample was made of memory CD4+ T cells sorted from blood. The subset here: CD45RA-negative fraction. The CDR3 nucleotides are TGCGCCAGCAGCCAAGAGGCAGGGAGTAATGGCTACACCTTC. Residues: CASSQEAGSNGYTF.